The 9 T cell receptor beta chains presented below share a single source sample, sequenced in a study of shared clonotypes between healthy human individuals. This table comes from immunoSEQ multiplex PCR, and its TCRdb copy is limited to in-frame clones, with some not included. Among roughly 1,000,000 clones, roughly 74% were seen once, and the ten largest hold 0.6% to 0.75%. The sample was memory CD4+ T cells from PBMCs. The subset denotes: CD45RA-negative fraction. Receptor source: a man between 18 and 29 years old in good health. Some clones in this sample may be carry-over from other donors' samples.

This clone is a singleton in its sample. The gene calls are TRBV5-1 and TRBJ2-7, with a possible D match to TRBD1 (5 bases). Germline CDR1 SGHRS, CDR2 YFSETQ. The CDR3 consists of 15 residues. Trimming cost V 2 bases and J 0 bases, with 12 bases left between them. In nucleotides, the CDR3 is TGCGCCAGCAGCTTTTCTGCAGGGAACTCCTACGAGCAGTACTTC. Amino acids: CASSFSAGNSYEQYF.

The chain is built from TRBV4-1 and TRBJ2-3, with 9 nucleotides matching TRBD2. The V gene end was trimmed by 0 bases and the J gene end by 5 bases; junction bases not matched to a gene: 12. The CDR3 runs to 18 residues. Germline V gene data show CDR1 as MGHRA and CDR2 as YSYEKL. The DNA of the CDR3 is TGCGCCAGCAGCCAAGATTTGGCGGGAGGGCCCAATGGAGATACGCAGTATTTT. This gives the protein CASSQDLAGGPNGDTQYF.

The CDR3 sequence: CASSPPGGGSGDTQYF. CDR3 coding DNA: TGTGCCAGCAGCCCCCCGGGGGGCGGGAGTGGAGATACGCAGTATTTT. The V and J genes are TRBV7-3 and TRBJ2-3; TRBD2 is a possible D gene (7 bases). This CDR3 has 16 residues. V lost 5 bases and J lost 5, with 20 bases in between. Germline CDR1 SGHTA, CDR2 FQGTGA.

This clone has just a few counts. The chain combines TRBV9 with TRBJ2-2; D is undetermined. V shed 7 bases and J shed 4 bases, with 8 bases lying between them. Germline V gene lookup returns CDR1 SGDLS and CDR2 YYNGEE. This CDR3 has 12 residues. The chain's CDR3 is CASAPFTGELFF. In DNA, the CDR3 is TGTGCCAGCGCTCCTTTCACCGGGGAGCTGTTTTTT.

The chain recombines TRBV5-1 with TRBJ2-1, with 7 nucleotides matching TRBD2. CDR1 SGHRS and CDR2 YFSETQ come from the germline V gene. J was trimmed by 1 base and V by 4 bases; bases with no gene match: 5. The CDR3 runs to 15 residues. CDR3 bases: TGCGCCAGCAGCCCAGAAGCGGGATCCTACAATGAGCAGTTCTTC. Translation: CASSPEAGSYNEQFF.

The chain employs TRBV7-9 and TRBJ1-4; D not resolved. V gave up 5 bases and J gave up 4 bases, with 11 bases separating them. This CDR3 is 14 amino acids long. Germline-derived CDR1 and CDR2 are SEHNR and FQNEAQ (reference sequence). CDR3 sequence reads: CASSDGGRNEKLFF. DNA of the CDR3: TGTGCCAGCAGCGATGGAGGGCGTAATGAAAAACTGTTTTTT.

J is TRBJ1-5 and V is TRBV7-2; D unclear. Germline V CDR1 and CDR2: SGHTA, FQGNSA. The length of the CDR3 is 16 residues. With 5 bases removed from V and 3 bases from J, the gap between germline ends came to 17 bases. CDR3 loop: CASSALWGSVNQPQHF. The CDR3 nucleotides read TGTGCCAGCAGCGCCCTCTGGGGAAGTGTCAATCAGCCCCAGCATTTT.

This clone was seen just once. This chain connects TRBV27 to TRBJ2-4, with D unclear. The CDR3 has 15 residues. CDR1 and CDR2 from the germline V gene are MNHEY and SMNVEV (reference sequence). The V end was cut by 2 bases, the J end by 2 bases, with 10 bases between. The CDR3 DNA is TGTGCCAGCAGTTTAGACATGACGTCCAAAAACATTCAGTACTTC. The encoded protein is CASSLDMTSKNIQYF.

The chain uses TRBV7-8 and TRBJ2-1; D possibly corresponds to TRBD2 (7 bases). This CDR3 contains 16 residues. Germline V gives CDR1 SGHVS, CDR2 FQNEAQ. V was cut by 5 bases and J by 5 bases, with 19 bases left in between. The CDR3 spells CASSLEGGAGHNEQFF. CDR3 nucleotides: TGTGCCAGCAGCCTGGAGGGGGGGGCAGGTCACAATGAGCAGTTCTTC.